This record concerns one TCR beta chain sequence. A read error may produce the germline difference seen at one junction end. The PCR ran on 60 Vbeta and 13 Jbeta primers. Sequencing used immunoSEQ multiplex PCR; TCRdb keeps in-frame clones, though not all of them. This sample yields around 80,000 clones, of which 60% to 85% are seen a single time; 1.6% belongs to the top ten. The data were taken from a study of cytomegalovirus exposure and HLA in healthy donors. The sample consisted of PBMCs. The source is a man in his forties or fifties in good health and CMV-seronegative.

DNA for the CDR3: TGTTCCAGAGGGGGGACAGGGACCACCGGGGAGCTGTTTTTT. It specifies CSRGGTGTTGELFF. This chain links TRBV7-9 with TRBJ2-2; 9 bases match TRBD1. CDR3 size: 14 residues. Per the germline V gene, CDR1 is SEHNR and CDR2 is FQNEAQ (reference sequence).